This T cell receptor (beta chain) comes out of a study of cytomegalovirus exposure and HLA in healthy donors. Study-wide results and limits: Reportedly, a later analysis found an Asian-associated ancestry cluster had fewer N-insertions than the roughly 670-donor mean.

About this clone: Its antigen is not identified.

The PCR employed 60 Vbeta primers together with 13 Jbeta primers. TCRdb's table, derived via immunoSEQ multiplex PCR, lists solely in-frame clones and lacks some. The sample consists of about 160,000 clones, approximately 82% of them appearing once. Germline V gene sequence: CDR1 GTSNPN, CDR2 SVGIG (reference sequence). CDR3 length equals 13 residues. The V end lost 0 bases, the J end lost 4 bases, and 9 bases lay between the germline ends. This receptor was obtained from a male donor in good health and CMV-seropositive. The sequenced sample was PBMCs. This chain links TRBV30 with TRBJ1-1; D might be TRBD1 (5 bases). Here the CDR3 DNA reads TGTGCCTGGAGTGTAGGGGCAGCCACTGAAGCTTTCTTT. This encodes CAWSVGAATEAFF.